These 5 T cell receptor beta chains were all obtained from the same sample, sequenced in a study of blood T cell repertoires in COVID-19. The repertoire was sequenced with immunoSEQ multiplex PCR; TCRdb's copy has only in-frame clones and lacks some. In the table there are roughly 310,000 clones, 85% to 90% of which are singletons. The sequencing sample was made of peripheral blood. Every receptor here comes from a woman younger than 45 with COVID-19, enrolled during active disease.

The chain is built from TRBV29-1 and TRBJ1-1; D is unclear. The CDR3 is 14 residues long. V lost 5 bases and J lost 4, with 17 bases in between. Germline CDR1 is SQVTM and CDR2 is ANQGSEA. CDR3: CSVWSSAAGTEAFF. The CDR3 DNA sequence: TGCAGCGTTTGGAGCAGTGCCGCGGGCACTGAAGCTTTCTTT.

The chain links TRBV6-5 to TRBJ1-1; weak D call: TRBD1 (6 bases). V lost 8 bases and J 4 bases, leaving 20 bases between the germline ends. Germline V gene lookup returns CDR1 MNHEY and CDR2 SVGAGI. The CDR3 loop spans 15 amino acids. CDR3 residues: CASLASHQGGTEAFF. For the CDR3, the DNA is TGTGCCAGCCTAGCCAGTCATCAAGGGGGCACTGAAGCTTTCTTT.

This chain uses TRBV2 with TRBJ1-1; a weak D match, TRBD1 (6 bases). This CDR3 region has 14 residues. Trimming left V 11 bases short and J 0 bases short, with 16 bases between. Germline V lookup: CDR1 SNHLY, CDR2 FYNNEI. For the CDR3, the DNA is TGTGCCTATACAAAAGGGGGGGTGAACACTGAAGCTTTCTTT. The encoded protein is CAYTKGGVNTEAFF.

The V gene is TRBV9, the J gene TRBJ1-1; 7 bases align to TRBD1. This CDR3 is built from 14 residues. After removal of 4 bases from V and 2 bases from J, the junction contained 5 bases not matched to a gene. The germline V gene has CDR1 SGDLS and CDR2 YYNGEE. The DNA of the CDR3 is TGTGCCAGCAGCCTCGGGACAGCTAACACTGAAGCTTTCTTT. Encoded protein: CASSLGTANTEAFF. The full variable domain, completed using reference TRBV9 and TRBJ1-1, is DSGVTQTPKHLITATGQRVTLRCSPRSGDLSVYWYQQSLDQGLQFLIQYYNGEERAKGNILERFSAQQFPDLHSELNLSSLELGDSALYFCASSLGTANTEAFFGQGTRLTVV.

For the CDR3, the DNA is TGCGCCAGCAGCCAGGGACTAGCGAGCTACAATGAGCAGTTCTTC. Its protein product is CASSQGLASYNEQFF. The chain links TRBV5-1 to TRBJ2-1; 10 bases align to TRBD2. Germline assignment: CDR1 SGHRS and CDR2 YFSETQ. The CDR3 runs 15 residues. Trimming took 4 bases from V and 3 from J; bases not matched to a gene: 4. Full variable domain (rest looked up from reference TRBV5-1 and TRBJ2-1): KAGVTQTPRYLIKTRGQQVTLSCSPISGHRSVSWYQQTPGQGLQFLFEYFSETQRNKGNFPGRFSGRQFSNSRSEMNVSTLELGDSALYLCASSQGLASYNEQFFGPGTRLTVL.